The 21 T cell receptor beta chains listed next were all sequenced from one sample in a study of Graves' ophthalmopathy and Graves' hyperthyroidism. Beta-chain TCR CDR3 regions were amplified from RNA transcripts. The authors performed first-round RT-PCR with HTBI primers and then a second-round multiplex PCR. Each CDR3 protein gets one entry after TCRdb re-called the multiplex PCR reads with MiXCR. The sample contains a few hundred thousand distinct CDR3 sequences, about a sixth of which appear only once. The sample comprised peripheral blood. Every receptor here comes from an adult woman with stable Graves' hyperthyroidism.

This clonotype was seen at least ten times. This chain links TRBV27 with TRBJ2-7; D might be TRBD1 (5 bases). Trimming took off 4 bases at V and 5 bases at J, with 12 bases between the two ends. The V gene's germline CDR1 is MNHEY and CDR2 SMNVEV (reference sequence). This CDR3 region has 13 residues. In DNA, the CDR3 is TGTGCCAGCAGTTCGGTGACAGTCCACGAGCAGTACTTC. It specifies CASSSVTVHEQYF.

This clonotype has a count of ten or more. The chain joins TRBV7-2 to TRBJ1-2, with D possibly matching TRBD1 (6 bases). The V end was cut by 5 bases, the J end by 1 base, with 14 bases between. Germline V CDR1 and CDR2: SGHTA, FQGNSA. CDR3 length: 15 residues. CDR3 residues: CASSQQGPFNYGYTF. The CDR3 DNA reads TGTGCCAGCAGCCAACAGGGCCCGTTTAACTATGGCTACACCTTC.

This clonotype was observed a few times. The gene calls are TRBV20-1 and TRBJ1-5; 7 bases map to TRBD1. Looked up from germline, CDR1 is DFQATT and CDR2 is SNEGSKA (reference sequence). This CDR3 has 13 amino acids. DNA of the CDR3: TGCAGCCTCAGGGGGGGTTGGAATCAGCCCCAGCATTTT. Its protein is CSLRGGWNQPQHF.

J is TRBJ2-7 and V is TRBV4-3; tentatively, D is TRBD1 or TRBD2 (5 bases each). Between the trimmed V and J ends, which lost 2 bases and 0 bases, there was a span of 11 bases. In germline, CDR1 is LGHNA, CDR2 YSLEER. The CDR3 runs 15 residues. In nucleotides, the CDR3 is TGCGCCAGCAGCCAAAATTCCGGGGCCTCCTACGAGCAGTACTTC. This encodes CASSQNSGASYEQYF.

This clonotype was recorded many times. This chain connects TRBV7-9 to TRBJ1-6, with D possibly being TRBD1 (6 bases). Germline CDR1 and CDR2: SEHNR and FQNEAQ (reference sequence). Trimming pared 5 bases from V and 5 bases from J, leaving 7 bases between. The CDR3 spans 13 residues. For the CDR3, the DNA is TGTGCCAGCAGCGACAGGAATAATTCACCCCTCCACTTT. This translates into CASSDRNNSPLHF.

The CDR3 DNA sequence: TGTGCCAGCAGTTCGTCGGGAGGTGGAAACACCATATATTTT. This translates into CASSSSGGGNTIYF. This chain joins TRBV12-3 or TRBV12-4 and TRBJ1-3; D is undetermined. V lost 4 bases, J lost 3 bases, and 10 bases lay in between. The CDR3 runs to 14 residues.

This clonotype has at least ten counts. The V and J genes are TRBV6-2 or TRBV6-3 and TRBJ1-1; TRBD1 agrees at 7 bases. This CDR3 comprises 10 residues. Trimming at V came to 10 bases and at J to 9 bases, leaving 5 bases not matched to a gene. Germline assignment: CDR1 MNHEY and CDR2 SVGEGT. CDR3 coding DNA: TGTGCCACCCAGGGGGTGCAAGCTTTCTTT. Its protein is CATQGVQAFF.

This clonotype was found many times. This chain links TRBV7-2 with TRBJ1-1, with TRBD1 as a possible D gene (5 bases). V lost 5 bases, J lost 3 bases, and 10 bases lay in between. Germline CDR1 SGHTA, CDR2 FQGNSA. The CDR3 consists of 13 residues. CDR3 nucleotide sequence: TGTGCCAGCAGCGGGGGACTTTACACTGAAGCTTTCTTT. Protein product: CASSGGLYTEAFF.

This clonotype has a handful of counts. The chain is built from TRBV2 and TRBJ2-5, with 15 bases identical to TRBD2. CDR3 length: 19 residues. The germline V gene has CDR1 SNHLY and CDR2 FYNNEI. The V gene end was trimmed by 5 bases and the J gene end by 1 base; junction bases not matched to a gene: 11. The CDR3 bases are TGTGCCAGCAGTTTGGACGGTTGGACTAGCGGGAGGGCCCAAGAGACCCAGTACTTC. Protein: CASSLDGWTSGRAQETQYF. The whole variable domain, filled in from reference TRBV2 and TRBJ2-5, reads EPEVTQTPSHQVTQMGQEVILRCVPISNHLYFYWYRQILGQKVEFLVSFYNNEISEKSEIFDDQFSVERPDGSNFTLKIRSTKLEDSAMYFCASSLDGWTSGRAQETQYFGPGTRLLVL.

This clonotype turned up a few times. The CDR3 protein is CAVRLSSGNTIYF. CDR3 DNA: TGTGCCGTCCGGTTATCCTCTGGAAACACCATATATTTT. This chain joins TRBV6-1 and TRBJ1-3, with D hard to call. The CDR3 covers 13 residues. From germline, CDR1 is MNHNS and CDR2 SASEGT. V was cut by 11 bases and J by 0 bases, with 11 bases left in between.

This clonotype came up many times. This chain joins TRBV28 and TRBJ2-7, with D perhaps matching TRBD2 (5 bases). The CDR3 totals 17 residues. Deletions cut 5 bases from V and 9 bases from J, with 29 bases between. The V gene's germline CDR1 is MDHEN and CDR2 SYDVKM. This chain's CDR3 is CASSPTRGSAPLRAQYF. DNA for the CDR3: TGTGCCAGCAGTCCCACGCGAGGAAGCGCACCCTTGAGGGCGCAGTACTTC.

This clonotype was found many times. V is TRBV10-2 and J is TRBJ2-5; D call uncertain. V was clipped by 2 bases and J by 4 bases, with 8 bases between them. The CDR3 is made up of 13 amino acids. CDR1 and CDR2 (germline): WSHSY, SAAADI. The chain's CDR3 is CASSERVGETQYF. DNA for the CDR3: TGCGCCAGCAGTGAGAGGGTGGGAGAGACCCAGTACTTC.

This clonotype was observed many times. The J gene is TRBJ1-2, the V gene TRBV28; no reliable D call. There are 12 residues in the CDR3. V lost 3 bases and J lost 2, with 4 bases in between. Germline V gives CDR1 MDHEN, CDR2 SYDVKM. CDR3: CASSLGNYGYTF. The CDR3 DNA reads as TGTGCCAGCAGTTTGGGGAACTATGGCTACACCTTC.

The J gene is TRBJ1-1, the V gene TRBV12-3 or TRBV12-4; D is perhaps TRBD1 (6 bases). Trimming cost V 4 bases and J 4 bases, with 13 bases left between them. The CDR3 consists of 14 residues. The CDR3 sequence is CASSYSGGATEAFF. In nucleotides, the CDR3 is TGTGCCAGCAGTTACTCCGGGGGGGCCACTGAAGCTTTCTTT.

This clonotype was recorded a few times. The chain joins TRBV2 to TRBJ2-3; D ambiguous. Germline-derived CDR1 and CDR2 are SNHLY and FYNNEI. The CDR3 runs 16 residues. Between the trimmed V and J ends, which lost 0 bases and 7 bases, there was a span of 17 bases. CDR3 sequence reads: CASSEALTALGNTQYF. In DNA form, the CDR3 reads TGTGCCAGCAGTGAAGCGCTGACCGCTCTGGGTAATACGCAGTATTTT.

This clonotype has ten or more counts. This chain joins TRBV12-3 or TRBV12-4 and TRBJ2-7; D might be TRBD2 (6 bases). This CDR3 contains 16 residues. V lost 8 bases, J lost 0 bases, and 20 bases lay in between. This CDR3 reads CASSLGWAGSSYEQYF. The CDR3 coding sequence is TGTGCCAGCTCCTTGGGGTGGGCGGGAAGCTCCTACGAGCAGTACTTC.

This clonotype has ten or more counts. The chain couples TRBV7-2 to TRBJ1-2; TRBD1 agrees at 9 bases. This CDR3 spans 18 amino acids. With V trimmed by 3 bases and J by 0 bases, 11 bases remained unmatched. Germline CDR1 SGHTA, CDR2 FQGNSA. The DNA for the CDR3 is TGTGCCAGCAGCTTGAACAGGGGGCTGTTGTTAGCTAACTATGGCTACACCTTC. Its protein is CASSLNRGLLLANYGYTF.

This clonotype was detected many times. The chain has TRBV10-3 and TRBJ1-6; D not resolved. Per the germline V gene, CDR1 is ENHRY and CDR2 is SYGVKD. The germline V and J ends were trimmed by 8 bases and 5 bases, with 10 bases remaining between them. The CDR3 contains 13 residues. Written as DNA, the CDR3 is TGTGCCATCCACGAGGGCCATAATTCACCCCTCCACTTT. It is translated as CAIHEGHNSPLHF.

The chain has TRBV4-1 and TRBJ2-7; possible D gene TRBD1, 6 bases. Germline V gene sequence: CDR1 MGHRA, CDR2 YSYEKL. Trimming took off 3 bases at V and 0 bases at J, with 12 bases between the two ends. The CDR3 loop spans 15 amino acids. The CDR3 DNA sequence: TGCGCCAGCAGCCACCTGTCAGGGGCCTCCTACGAGCAGTACTTC. Translating gives CASSHLSGASYEQYF.

The chain carries TRBV6-1 and TRBJ2-7, with 11 bases that match TRBD2. The CDR3 spans 14 residues. V lost 4 bases to trimming and J lost 6 bases; unmatched junction nucleotides: 5. CDR1 is MNHNS, CDR2 SASEGT, per germline. The CDR3 loop is CASSAASGRIEQYF. The DNA of the CDR3 is TGTGCCAGCAGTGCCGCTAGCGGGAGGATCGAGCAGTACTTC.

This clonotype has a count of ten or more. The chain recombines TRBV5-1 with TRBJ2-5, with 10 bases that match TRBD2. Unmatched junction bases numbered 5, after V lost 4 bases and J lost 2 bases. Germline CDR1 SGHRS, CDR2 YFSETQ. This CDR3 comprises 15 residues. DNA for the CDR3: TGCGCCAGCAGCATTAGCGGGAGGCTACAAGAGACCCAGTACTTC. As protein: CASSISGRLQETQYF.